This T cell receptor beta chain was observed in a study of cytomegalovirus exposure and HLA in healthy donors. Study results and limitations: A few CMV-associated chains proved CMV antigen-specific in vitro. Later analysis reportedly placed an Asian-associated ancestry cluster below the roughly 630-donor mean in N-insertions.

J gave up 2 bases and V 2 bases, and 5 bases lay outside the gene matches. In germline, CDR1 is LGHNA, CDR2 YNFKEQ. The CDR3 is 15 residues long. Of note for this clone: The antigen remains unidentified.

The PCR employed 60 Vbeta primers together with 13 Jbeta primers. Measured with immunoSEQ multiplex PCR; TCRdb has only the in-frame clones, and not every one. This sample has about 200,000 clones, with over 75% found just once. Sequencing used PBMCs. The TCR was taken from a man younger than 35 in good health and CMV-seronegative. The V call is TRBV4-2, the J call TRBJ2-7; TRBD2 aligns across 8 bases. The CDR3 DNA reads TGTGCCAGCAGCCAACCGGGACTAGGGACCTACGAGCAGTACTTC. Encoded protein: CASSQPGLGTYEQYF.